This T cell receptor beta chain was obtained from a study of T cell repertoires in cytomegalovirus infection. Across the study: TCR beta signatures that were public indicated CMV infection and matching HLA type.

TCRdb ran MiXCR on the reads and lists one entry per CDR3 protein. Among roughly 500,000 distinct CDR3 sequences listed, about 15% were seen once. V gave up 0 bases and J gave up 1 base, with 4 bases separating them. The CDR3 length is 13 residues. The germline gives CDR1 LNHDA, CDR2 SQIVND (reference sequence). V gene TRBV19 combines with J gene TRBJ2-7; D gene ambiguous. This receptor was identified in a human donor in good health (CMV status not recorded). Some clones in this sample may be carry-over from other donors' samples. The sequenced sample was CD8+ T cells from PBMCs. CDR3 nucleotides: TGTGCCAGTAGTATAGACCAGTCCTACGAGCAGTACTTC. It specifies CASSIDQSYEQYF.